This TCR beta chain derives from a study of early T cells in non-severe SARS-CoV-2 infection. Researchers attached unique molecular identifiers to individual cDNA molecules. Each CDR3 protein is one row after TCRdb ran MiXCR on the 5' RACE reads. The sample lists 95,000 to 100,000 distinct CDR3 sequences, roughly 11% occurring once. V shed 0 bases and J shed 7 bases, with 9 bases lying between them. The V gene's germline CDR1 is SGHVS and CDR2 FNYEAQ. The CDR3 length is 14 residues. This chain uses TRBV7-6 with TRBJ1-4; D possibly corresponds to TRBD1 (6 bases). The sequence came from an adult who was a healthcare worker with PCR-confirmed SARS-CoV-2 infection or an uninfected control (not recorded which). The sample consisted of whole blood. This CDR3 reads CASSLAGGSEKLFF. The CDR3 DNA reads TGTGCCAGCAGCTTAGCAGGGGGGAGTGAAAAACTGTTTTTT.